Listed here are 29 T cell receptor beta chains from one sample, sequenced in a study of blood T cell repertoires in COVID-19. Using immunoSEQ multiplex PCR, the repertoire was profiled, and TCRdb retains in-frame clones only, with some absent. The sample lists fewer than 90,000 clones, 80% occurring once. The sequenced material came from peripheral blood. Source of these receptors: a woman aged 80 or over with acute or convalescent COVID-19.

This chain connects TRBV12-3 or TRBV12-4 to TRBJ1-5; D gene uncertain. The CDR3 extends over 13 amino acids. V lost 2 bases and J lost 5, with 7 bases in between. The CDR3 region is CASSLYLDQPQHF. The CDR3, as DNA: TGTGCCAGCAGTTTATATCTAGATCAGCCCCAGCATTTT.

This chain joins TRBV10-3 and TRBJ1-3; D remains ambiguous. The ends were cut back, 3 bases at V and 0 bases at J, with 15 bases in the middle. Germline V gene sequence: CDR1 ENHRY, CDR2 SYGVKD. The CDR3 is 17 residues long. CDR3 region: CAISDEGQPVSGNTIYF. The CDR3 nucleotides are TGTGCCATCAGTGACGAGGGTCAGCCCGTCTCTGGAAACACCATATATTTT.

This clone was seen more than once but under ten times. The V call is TRBV19, the J call TRBJ1-5; D ambiguous. The V end was cut by 6 bases, the J end by 1 base, with 19 bases between. This CDR3 contains 17 residues. Germline-derived CDR1 and CDR2 are LNHDA and SQIVND (reference sequence). The CDR3 DNA is TGTGCCAGTAGCAAAAATCGGGCCCAGCGGAGCAATCAGCCCCAGCATTTT. Its protein is CASSKNRAQRSNQPQHF.

V is TRBV18 and J is TRBJ2-7; possible D gene TRBD1, 5 bases. CDR1 is KGHSH, CDR2 LQKENI, per germline. The CDR3 sequence is 12 residues long. Trimming stripped 8 bases from V and 0 bases from J, with 8 bases between. The CDR3 is CASAGSSYEQYF. The CDR3 DNA is TGTGCCAGCGCAGGGTCCTCCTACGAGCAGTACTTC.

This rearrangement joins TRBV18 to TRBJ2-5, with 10 nucleotides matching TRBD2. This CDR3 comprises 14 residues. Trimming at V came to 9 bases and at J to 1 base, leaving 5 bases not matched to a gene. The germline V gene encodes CDR1 KGHSH and CDR2 LQKENI. As DNA, the CDR3 is TGTGCCAGTTCTAGCGGGGGATCCCAAGAGACCCAGTACTTC. Residues: CASSSGGSQETQYF.

The table lists this clone with a few counts. The chain uses TRBV30 and TRBJ2-2; D gene ambiguous. V lost 4 bases and J 7 bases, leaving 7 bases between the germline ends. CDR3 length: 11 residues. The germline gives CDR1 GTSNPN, CDR2 SVGIG (reference sequence). CDR3 residues: CAWNRGGELFF. The CDR3, as DNA: TGTGCCTGGAATCGCGGCGGGGAGCTGTTTTTT.

The J gene is TRBJ2-5, the V gene TRBV7-9, with 7 nucleotides matching TRBD1. Germline V gives CDR1 SEHNR, CDR2 FQNEAQ (reference sequence). This CDR3 comprises 16 residues. J lost 1 base, V lost 5 bases, and 10 bases had no gene match. DNA of the CDR3: TGTGCCAGCAGCGATACAACACGACAGGGCCAAGAGACCCAGTACTTC. This encodes CASSDTTRQGQETQYF.

The gene calls are TRBV11-2 and TRBJ2-3, with 11 bases matching TRBD1. The ends lost 5 bases at V and 5 bases at J; junction bases unmatched: 6. The CDR3 covers 15 residues. Per germline, CDR1 SGHAT and CDR2 FQNNGV. This CDR3 is CASSIGQGAKDTQYF. The DNA of the CDR3 is TGTGCCAGCAGCATCGGACAGGGGGCAAAAGATACGCAGTATTTT.

In its sample, this clone was seen once. The chain uses TRBV3-1 (or the pseudogene TRBV3-2) and TRBJ2-7; maybe TRBD2 (7 bases). The CDR3 is 13 amino acids. Trimming removed 3 bases from V and 6 bases from J, with 12 bases in between. Germline CDR1 LGHDT, CDR2 YNNKEL (reference sequence). Written as DNA, the CDR3 is TGTGCCAGCAGCCAGAGGGGGGGTGTCGAGCAGTACTTC. Protein: CASSQRGGVEQYF.

The J gene is TRBJ2-7, the V gene TRBV6-6, with D maybe TRBD2 (5 bases). Germline V lookup: CDR1 MNHNY, CDR2 SVGAGI (reference sequence). This CDR3 is 16 amino acids long. Trimming took off 2 bases at V and 3 bases at J, with 17 bases between the two ends. CDR3 nucleotide sequence: TGTGCCAGCAGTTACACCTCGGGATTGGGGATCTACGAGCAGTACTTC. Protein sequence: CASSYTSGLGIYEQYF.

The rearrangement uses TRBV6-5 and TRBJ2-3; 12 nucleotides align to TRBD2. Germline V lookup: CDR1 MNHEY, CDR2 SVGAGI. This CDR3 comprises 15 residues. V gave up 6 bases and J gave up 4 bases; unmatched junction bases: 5. CDR3 DNA: TGTGCCAGCAGACGACTAGCGGGAGTTCCAGATACGCAGTATTTT. It specifies CASRRLAGVPDTQYF.

This clone was counted once. V gene TRBV3-1 (or the pseudogene TRBV3-2) combines with J gene TRBJ2-5; 10 bases line up with TRBD1. V was pared by 1 base and J by 3 bases, with 2 bases of the junction left unmatched. This CDR3 is 15 amino acids long. In germline, CDR1 is LGHDT, CDR2 YNNKEL (reference sequence). The CDR3 loop reads CASSQAGTGEETQYF. The DNA of the CDR3 is TGTGCCAGCAGCCAAGCCGGGACAGGGGAAGAGACCCAGTACTTC.

This sequence joins TRBV7-9 and TRBJ2-7, with TRBD1 matching over 7 bases. Germline V lookup: CDR1 SEHNR, CDR2 FQNEAQ (reference sequence). The CDR3 has 16 residues. V lost 5 bases to trimming and J lost 7 bases; unmatched junction nucleotides: 17. CDR3 amino acids: CASSPHGTAKTGEQYF. The DNA of the CDR3 is TGTGCCAGCAGCCCCCACGGGACAGCTAAAACGGGAGAGCAGTACTTC.

This clone was seen a handful of times. The chain links TRBV18 to TRBJ1-5; a possible D gene is TRBD1 (5 bases). Germline CDR1 KGHSH, CDR2 LQKENI. Trimming took off 6 bases at V and 4 bases at J, with 19 bases between the two ends. This CDR3 region has 16 residues. This chain's CDR3 is CASSQIRASENQPQHF. DNA of the CDR3: TGTGCCAGCTCGCAAATCAGGGCCTCGGAAAATCAGCCCCAGCATTTT. Looking up the rest from reference TRBV18 and TRBJ1-5 gives the full variable domain: NAGVMQNPRHLVRRRGQEARLRCSPMKGHSHVYWYRQLPEEGLKFMVYLQKENIIDESGMPKERFSAEFPKEGPSILRIQQVVRGDSAAYFCASSQIRASENQPQHFGDGTRLSIL.

The chain is built from TRBV6-5 and TRBJ1-3; the D gene is possibly TRBD1 (5 bases). This CDR3 contains 12 residues. The V gene's germline CDR1 is MNHEY and CDR2 SVGAGI. The V gene lost 7 bases and the J gene lost 7 bases, with 11 bases spanning the gap. The DNA for the CDR3 is TGTGCCAGCACCTCCGGGGGGAACACCATATATTTT. It translates to CASTSGGNTIYF.

This chain links TRBV6-5 with TRBJ2-3; the D gene is possibly TRBD2 (5 bases). Germline CDR1 reads MNHEY; CDR2 reads SVGAGI. The CDR3 extends over 13 amino acids. V dropped 6 bases and J dropped 4 bases, with 11 bases sitting between them. CDR3: CASRRTRADTQYF. CDR3 in DNA: TGTGCCAGCAGGCGTACTAGAGCAGATACGCAGTATTTT.

CDR3 sequence (DNA): TGTGCCACCAGTGATCGAACAGGGGCAACGTACTTC. It is translated as CATSDRTGATYF. The chain has TRBV24-1 and TRBJ2-4, with 7 nucleotides matching TRBD1. Germline V gives CDR1 KGHDR, CDR2 SFDVKD. V lost 3 bases and J lost 15; bases outside the gene matches: 7. This CDR3 spans 12 amino acids.

This clone was recorded a few times. The CDR3 bases are TGTGCCAGCAGGTACGCGTTTACCTCCTACGAGCAGTACTTC. Translated, it gives CASRYAFTSYEQYF. The V call is TRBV6-5, the J call TRBJ2-7; D not resolved. Germline V gene sequence: CDR1 MNHEY, CDR2 SVGAGI. There are 14 residues in the CDR3. V shed 6 bases and J shed 0 bases, with 12 bases lying between them.

The chain joins TRBV2 to TRBJ2-2; tentatively, D is TRBD2 (7 bases). The ends were cut back, 4 bases at V and 4 bases at J, with 13 bases in the middle. The CDR3 is 15 residues long. Germline values: CDR1 SNHLY, CDR2 FYNNEI. CDR3 DNA: TGTGCCAGCAGTGGGCGGGGGCTTAGCACCGGGGAGCTGTTTTTT. Translating gives CASSGRGLSTGELFF.

The chain joins TRBV5-5 to TRBJ2-2; TRBD2 matches 13 bases. Per germline, CDR1 SGHKS and CDR2 YYEKEE (reference sequence). CDR3 length: 19 amino acids. Germline trimming cut 4 bases from V and 3 bases from J; bases unmatched to any gene: 12. The CDR3 DNA reads as TGTGCCAGCAGCCGAGGACTAGCGGGGGCCCCCGGGGACACCGGGGAGCTGTTTTTT. This encodes CASSRGLAGAPGDTGELFF.

This sequence joins TRBV3-1 (or the pseudogene TRBV3-2) and TRBJ2-4; D uncertain. Germline CDR1 and CDR2: LGHDT and YNNKEL (reference sequence). V was shortened by 4 bases and J by 3 bases, with 10 bases between the two germline ends. This CDR3 spans 14 amino acids. The CDR3 sequence: CASSRAGSKNIQYF. CDR3 DNA sequence: TGTGCCAGCAGCCGGGCTGGCAGCAAAAACATTCAGTACTTC.

This clone was found a few times. The V and J genes are TRBV18 and TRBJ2-2, with 10 positions matching TRBD1. This CDR3 spans 15 amino acids. Germline CDR1 KGHSH, CDR2 LQKENI. Unmatched junction bases numbered 4, after V lost 4 bases and J lost 5 bases. The CDR3 protein is CASSHRTGGTGELFF. As DNA, the CDR3 is TGTGCCAGCTCACACCGGACAGGGGGGACCGGGGAGCTGTTTTTT.

The gene calls are TRBV6-5 and TRBJ1-2, with a possible D match to TRBD1 (5 bases). The CDR3 is 16 amino acids. Trimming took 0 bases from V and 4 from J, leaving 15 bases between them. Germline CDR1 and CDR2: MNHEY and SVGAGI. In DNA form, the CDR3 reads TGTGCCAGCAGTTACTCGAGGCAGGGAAGTGGCTATGGCTACACCTTC. This encodes CASSYSRQGSGYGYTF.

In this sample, this clone turned up a few times. This sequence joins TRBV5-1 and TRBJ2-2; 11 bases map to TRBD2. The CDR3 covers 15 residues. Looked up from germline, CDR1 is SGHRS and CDR2 is YFSETQ. Trimming at V came to 3 bases and at J to 6 bases, leaving 4 bases not matched to a gene. The CDR3 sequence: CASSSGTSGSGELFF. The CDR3 nucleotides read TGCGCCAGCAGCTCCGGGACTAGCGGATCCGGGGAGCTGTTTTTT.

This chain joins TRBV6-5 and TRBJ1-5; 12 nucleotides line up with TRBD1. Germline V gene data show CDR1 as MNHEY and CDR2 as SVGAGI. V shed 6 bases, J shed 3 bases, and the junction held 3 bases outside the gene matches. CDR3 length equals 15 residues. As DNA, the CDR3 is TGTGCCAGCAGCCGGGACAGGGGGCACAATCAGCCCCAGCATTTT. Translation: CASSRDRGHNQPQHF.

The chain has TRBV11-2 and TRBJ2-7; the D gene is possibly TRBD2 (5 bases). The CDR3 runs 15 residues. CDR1 SGHAT and CDR2 FQNNGV come from the germline V gene. Trimming shortened V by 5 bases and J by 6 bases, and 20 bases separated the two germline ends. CDR3 nucleotides: TGTGCCAGCAGCCCCCGACTCGAGGGTACGCCCGAGCAGTACTTC. Its protein is CASSPRLEGTPEQYF.

This clone has only a few counts. This chain links TRBV21-1 with TRBJ1-2. TRBV21-1 is reported as a pseudogene. This CDR3 comprises 14 residues. The CDR3 nucleotides are TGTGCCAGCAGCGTTCGGGGGGCTTGCTATGGCTACACCTTC. Encoded protein: CASSVRGACYGYTF.

The CDR3, as DNA: TGTGCCAGCAGCCAAGAGAGGCTCACCGGGGAGCTGTTTTTT. Amino acids: CASSQERLTGELFF. The chain links TRBV3-1 (or the pseudogene TRBV3-2) to TRBJ2-2; D is unclear. The CDR3 has 14 amino acids. Trimming removed 0 bases at V and 4 bases at J, with 6 bases between. CDR1 LGHDT and CDR2 YNNKEL come from the germline V gene (reference sequence).

Only one count was recorded for this clone. The chain uses TRBV7-9 and TRBJ2-1, with a possible D match to TRBD2 (5 bases). The V gene lost 2 bases and the J gene lost 2 bases, with 10 bases spanning the gap. CDR1 and CDR2 (germline): SEHNR, FQNEAQ (reference sequence). The length of the CDR3 is 15 residues. CDR3 region: CASSLQRTPYNEQFF. As DNA, the CDR3 is TGTGCCAGCAGCTTACAGCGGACCCCCTACAATGAGCAGTTCTTC.